These 12 T cell receptor beta chains were sequenced from one sample in a study of T cell changes during pregnancy in multiple sclerosis. Using immunoSEQ multiplex PCR, the repertoire was profiled, and TCRdb retains in-frame clones only, with some absent. The sample carries tens of thousands of clones, over 85% recorded once. This sample comprised peripheral blood, obtained in the third trimester of pregnancy. The source is a female donor in good health, enrolled as a control in a pregnancy study.

The sample holds one count of this clone. The V call is TRBV4-1, the J call TRBJ2-3; TRBD2 aligns across 8 bases. The CDR3 has 16 amino acids. J gave up 0 bases and V 5 bases, and 7 bases lay outside the gene matches. CDR1 is MGHRA and CDR2 is YSYEKL in the germline V gene. CDR3 DNA sequence: TGCGCCAGCAGCACGTATAGCGGGACTAGCACAGATACGCAGTATTTT. It is translated as CASSTYSGTSTDTQYF.

This rearrangement joins TRBV28 to TRBJ2-7; D unclear. The germline CDR1 and CDR2 sequences are MDHEN and SYDVKM. The CDR3 length is 14 residues. Trimming left V 3 bases short and J 6 bases short, with 15 bases between. CDR3 coding DNA: TGTGCCAGCAGTTTGGGCTCCCATGTCGGCGAGCAGTACTTC. As protein: CASSLGSHVGEQYF.

The chain couples TRBV29-1 to TRBJ2-5, with D unclear. The DNA end favors TRBJ2-7, so the J call may be wrong. There are 12 residues in the CDR3. In germline, CDR1 is SQVTM, CDR2 ANQGSEA. CDR3 in amino acids: CSVATVTYEQYF. Written as DNA, the CDR3 is TGCAGCGTTGCAACAGTTACCTACGAGCAGTACTTC.

The CDR3 sequence is CASSSAGANVLTF. The DNA of the CDR3 is TGCGCCAGCAGTTCAGCTGGGGCCAACGTCCTGACTTTC. The chain uses TRBV5-1 and TRBJ2-6; no clear D. The germline gives CDR1 SGHRS, CDR2 YFSETQ. The V gene lost 5 bases and the J gene lost 2 bases, with 5 bases spanning the gap. This CDR3 spans 13 amino acids.

The V and J genes are TRBV19 and TRBJ1-4, with a possible D match to TRBD1 (5 bases). In germline, CDR1 is LNHDA, CDR2 SQIVND (reference sequence). V shed 4 bases and J shed 0 bases, with 12 bases lying between them. The CDR3 spans 16 residues. CDR3 loop: CASSNRQLATNEKLFF. In DNA, the CDR3 is TGTGCCAGTAGTAACCGACAGCTTGCAACTAATGAAAAACTGTTTTTT.

A note on this clone: One end of the junction fails to match germline, which may point to a read error. The V and J genes are TRBV13 and TRBJ2-1, with D possibly being TRBD2 (6 bases). The CDR3 spans 13 residues. Germline CDR1 reads PRHDT; CDR2 reads FYEKMQ (reference sequence). The CDR3 reads CASSPLAEGTGLF. The DNA of the CDR3 is TGTGCCAGCAGCCCTCTGGCGGAGGGGACCGGGCTCTTC.

The genes are TRBV11-3 and TRBJ2-1, with D uncertain. The CDR3 consists of 13 residues. V was cut by 2 bases and J by 6 bases, with 8 bases left in between. The germline V gene has CDR1 SGHNT and CDR2 YENEEA. CDR3 region: CASSLTVLNEQFF. CDR3 DNA sequence: TGTGCCAGCAGCTTAACAGTGCTCAATGAGCAGTTCTTC.

The rearrangement uses TRBV7-2 and TRBJ2-7; possible D gene TRBD1, 5 bases. Germline assignment: CDR1 SGHTA and CDR2 FQGNSA. Between the trimmed V and J ends, which lost 3 bases and 0 bases, there was a span of 21 bases. The CDR3 extends over 18 amino acids. The CDR3: CASSFYASGQGSSYEQYF. The CDR3 coding sequence is TGTGCCAGCAGCTTTTATGCCTCGGGCCAGGGAAGCTCCTACGAGCAGTACTTC.

The rearrangement links TRBV4-2 to TRBJ1-1; D is unclear. Trimming took 0 bases from V and 11 from J, leaving 10 bases between them. Looked up from germline, CDR1 is LGHNA and CDR2 is YNFKEQ. CDR3 length: 12 amino acids. The CDR3 is CASSQDLGRAFF. The CDR3 coding sequence is TGTGCCAGCAGCCAAGATCTGGGGAGGGCTTTCTTT.

V is TRBV28 and J is TRBJ2-7, with D possibly matching TRBD2 (5 bases). The V end was cut by 6 bases, the J end by 3 bases, with 15 bases between. Germline-derived CDR1 and CDR2 are MDHEN and SYDVKM. This CDR3 comprises 14 residues. CDR3 loop: CASSSPSNLYEQYF. CDR3 nucleotide sequence: TGTGCCAGCAGCTCGCCTAGCAACCTCTACGAGCAGTACTTC. Full variable domain (outside the CDR3, taken from reference TRBV28 and TRBJ2-7): DVKVTQSSRYLVKRTGEKVFLECVQDMDHENMFWYRQDPGLGLRLIYFSYDVKMKEKGDIPEGYSVSREKKERFSLILESASTNQTSMYLCASSSPSNLYEQYFGPGTRLTVT.

The chain carries TRBV5-1 and TRBJ2-3; 7 bases fit TRBD2. The CDR3 contains 14 residues. V gave up 4 bases and J gave up 2 bases; unmatched junction bases: 4. Germline V CDR1 and CDR2: SGHRS, YFSETQ. The CDR3 loop reads CASSPAGYTDTQYF. CDR3 sequence (DNA): TGCGCCAGCAGCCCAGCGGGGTACACAGATACGCAGTATTTT.

This rearrangement joins TRBV7-6 to TRBJ2-7, with 9 bases lining up with TRBD1. The V gene's germline CDR1 is SGHVS and CDR2 FNYEAQ. CDR3 length: 15 amino acids. The V and J ends lost 5 bases and 2 bases, in that order; junction bases with no gene match: 7. The CDR3 here is CASSASGTGPYEQYF. In nucleotides, the CDR3 is TGTGCCAGCAGCGCCTCCGGGACAGGGCCCTACGAGCAGTACTTC.